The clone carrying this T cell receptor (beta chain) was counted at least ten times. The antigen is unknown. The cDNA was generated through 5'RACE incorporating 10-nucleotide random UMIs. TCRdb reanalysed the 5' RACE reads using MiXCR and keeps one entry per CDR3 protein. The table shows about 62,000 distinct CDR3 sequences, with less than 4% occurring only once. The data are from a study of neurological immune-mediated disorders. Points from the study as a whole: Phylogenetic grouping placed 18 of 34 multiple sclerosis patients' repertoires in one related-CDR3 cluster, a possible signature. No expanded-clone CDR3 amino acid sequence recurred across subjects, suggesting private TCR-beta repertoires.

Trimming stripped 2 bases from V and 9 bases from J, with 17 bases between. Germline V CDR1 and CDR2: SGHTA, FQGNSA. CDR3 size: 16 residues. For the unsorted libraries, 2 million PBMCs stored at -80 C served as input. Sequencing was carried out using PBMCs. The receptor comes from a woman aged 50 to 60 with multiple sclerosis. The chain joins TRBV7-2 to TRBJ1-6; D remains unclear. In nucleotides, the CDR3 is TGTGCCAGCAGCTTACAGTATGGCATTCAAGCTTCACCCCTCCACTTT. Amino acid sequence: CASSLQYGIQASPLHF.